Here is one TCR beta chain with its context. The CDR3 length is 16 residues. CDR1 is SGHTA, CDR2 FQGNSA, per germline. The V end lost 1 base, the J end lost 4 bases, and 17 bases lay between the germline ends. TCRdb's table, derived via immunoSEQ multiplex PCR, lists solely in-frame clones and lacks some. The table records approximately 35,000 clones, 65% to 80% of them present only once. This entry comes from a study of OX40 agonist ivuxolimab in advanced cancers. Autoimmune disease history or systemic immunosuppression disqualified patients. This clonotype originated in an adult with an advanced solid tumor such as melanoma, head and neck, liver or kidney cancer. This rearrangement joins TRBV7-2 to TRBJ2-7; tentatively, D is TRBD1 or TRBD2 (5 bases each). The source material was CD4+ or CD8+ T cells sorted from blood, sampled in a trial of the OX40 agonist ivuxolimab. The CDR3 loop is CASSLVSGTRAYEQYF. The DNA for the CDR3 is TGTGCCAGCAGCTTAGTCTCCGGGACCAGAGCATACGAGCAGTACTTC.